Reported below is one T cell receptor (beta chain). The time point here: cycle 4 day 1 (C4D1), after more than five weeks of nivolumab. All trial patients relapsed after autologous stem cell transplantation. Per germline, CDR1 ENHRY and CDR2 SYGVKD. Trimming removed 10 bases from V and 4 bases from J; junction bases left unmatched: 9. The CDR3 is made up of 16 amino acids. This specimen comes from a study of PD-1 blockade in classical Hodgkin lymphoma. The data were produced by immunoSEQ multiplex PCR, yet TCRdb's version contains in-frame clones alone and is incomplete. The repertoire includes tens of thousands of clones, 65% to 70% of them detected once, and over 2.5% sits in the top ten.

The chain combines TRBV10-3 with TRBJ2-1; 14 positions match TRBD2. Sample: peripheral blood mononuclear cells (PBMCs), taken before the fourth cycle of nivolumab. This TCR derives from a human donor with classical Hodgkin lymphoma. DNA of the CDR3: TGTGCCACCATGGGGCGACTAGCGGGGGGGTACAATGAGCAGTTCTTC. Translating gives CATMGRLAGGYNEQFF.